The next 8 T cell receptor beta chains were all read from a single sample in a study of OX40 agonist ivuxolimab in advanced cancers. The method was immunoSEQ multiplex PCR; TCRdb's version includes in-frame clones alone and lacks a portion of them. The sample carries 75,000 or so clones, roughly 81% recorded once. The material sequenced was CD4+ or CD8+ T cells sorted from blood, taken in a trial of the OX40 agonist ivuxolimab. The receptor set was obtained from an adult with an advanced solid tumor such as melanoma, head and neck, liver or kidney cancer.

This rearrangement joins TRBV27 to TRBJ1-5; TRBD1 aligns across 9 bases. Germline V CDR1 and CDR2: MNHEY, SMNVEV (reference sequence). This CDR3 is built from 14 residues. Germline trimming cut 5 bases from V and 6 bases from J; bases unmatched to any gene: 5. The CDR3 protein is CASSPGTGTQPQHF. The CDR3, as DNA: TGTGCCAGCAGTCCGGGGACAGGGACTCAGCCCCAGCATTTT.

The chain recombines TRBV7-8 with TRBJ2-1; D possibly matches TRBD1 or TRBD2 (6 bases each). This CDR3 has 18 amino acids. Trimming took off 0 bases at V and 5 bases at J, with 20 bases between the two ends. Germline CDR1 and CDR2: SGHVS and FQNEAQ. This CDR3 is CASSLAGGHPGVHNEQFF. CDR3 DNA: TGTGCCAGCAGCTTAGCGGGGGGCCATCCGGGCGTACACAATGAGCAGTTCTTC. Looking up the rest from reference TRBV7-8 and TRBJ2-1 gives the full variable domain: GAGVSQSPRYKVAKRGQDVALRCDPISGHVSLFWYQQALGQGPEFLTYFQNEAQLDKSGLPSDRFFAERPEGSVSTLKIQRTQQEDSAVYLCASSLAGGHPGVHNEQFFGPGTRLTVL.

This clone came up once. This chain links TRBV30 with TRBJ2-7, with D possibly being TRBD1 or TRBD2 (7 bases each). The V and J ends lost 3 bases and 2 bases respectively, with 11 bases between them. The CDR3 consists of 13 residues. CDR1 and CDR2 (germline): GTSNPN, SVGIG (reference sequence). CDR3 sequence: CAWSRGGPYEQYF. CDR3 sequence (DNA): TGTGCCTGGAGCAGGGGGGGGCCCTACGAGCAGTACTTC. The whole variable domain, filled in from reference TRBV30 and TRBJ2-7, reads SQTIHQWPATLVQPVGSPLSLECTVEGTSNPNLYWYRQAAGRGLQLLFYSVGIGQISSEVPQNLSASRPQDRQFILSSKKLLLSDSGFYLCAWSRGGPYEQYFGPGTRLTVT.

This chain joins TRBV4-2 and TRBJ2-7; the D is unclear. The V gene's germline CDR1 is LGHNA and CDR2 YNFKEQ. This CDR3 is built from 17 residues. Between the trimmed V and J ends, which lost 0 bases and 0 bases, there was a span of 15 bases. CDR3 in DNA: TGTGCCAGCAGCCAAGATCCCTCTCACGGAGCCTCCTACGAGCAGTACTTC. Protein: CASSQDPSHGASYEQYF.

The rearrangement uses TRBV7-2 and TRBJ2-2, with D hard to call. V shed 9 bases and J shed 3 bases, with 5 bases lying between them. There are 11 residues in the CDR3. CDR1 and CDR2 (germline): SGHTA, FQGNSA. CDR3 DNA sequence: TGTGCCAGTGGGCACACCGGGGAGCTGTTTTTT. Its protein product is CASGHTGELFF.

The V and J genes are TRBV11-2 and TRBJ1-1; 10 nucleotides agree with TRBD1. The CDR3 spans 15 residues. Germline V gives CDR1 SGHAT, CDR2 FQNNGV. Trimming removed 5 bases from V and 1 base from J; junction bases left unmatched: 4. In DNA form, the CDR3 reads TGTGCCAGCAGCCCTCGACAGGGGGCGAACACTGAAGCTTTCTTT. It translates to CASSPRQGANTEAFF.

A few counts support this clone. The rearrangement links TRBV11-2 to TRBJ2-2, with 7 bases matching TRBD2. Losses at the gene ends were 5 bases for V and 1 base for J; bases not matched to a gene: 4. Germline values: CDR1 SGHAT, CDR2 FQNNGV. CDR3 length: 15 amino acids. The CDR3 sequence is CASSPRTRNTGELFF. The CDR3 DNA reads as TGTGCCAGCAGCCCGAGGACTAGGAACACCGGGGAGCTGTTTTTT. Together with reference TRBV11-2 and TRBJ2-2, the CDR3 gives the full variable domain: EAGVAQSPRYKIIEKRQSVAFWCNPISGHATLYWYQQILGQGPKLLIQFQNNGVVDDSQLPKDRFSAERLKGVDSTLKIQPAKLEDSAVYLCASSPRTRNTGELFFGEGSRLTVL.

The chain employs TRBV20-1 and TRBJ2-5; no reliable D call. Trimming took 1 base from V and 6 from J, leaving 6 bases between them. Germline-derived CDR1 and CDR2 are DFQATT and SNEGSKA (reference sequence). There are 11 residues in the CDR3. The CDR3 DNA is TGCAGTGCTAGAGTGGCGCAGACCCAGTACTTC. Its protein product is CSARVAQTQYF.